Listed below are T cell receptor beta chains from one sample, sequenced in a study of regulatory T cells in long-lasting Graves disease. TCRdb itself ran the multiplex PCR reads through MiXCR, one entry per CDR3 protein. The sample contains about 540,000 distinct CDR3 sequences, about 13% of which appear only once. This sample also appeared in a second study, on T cells in Graves' hyperthyroidism and ophthalmopathy.

Specimen: peripheral blood mononuclear cells (PBMCs), collected at new diagnosis, from a patient treated with antithyroid drugs. Source of these receptors: a man aged 30-40 years with Graves disease. The conserved cysteine and the conserved F or W are not part of the CDR3 here.

V	J	CDR3
TRBV19	TRBJ2-3	ASAPVTRSADTQY
TRBV20-1	TRBJ1-5	SASNGSERQPQH
TRBV30	TRBJ1-2	AWKGGDYGYT
TRBV4-2	TRBJ2-3	ASSSIGRVMY
TRBV5-1	TRBJ1-5	ASSSTGNSNQPQH
TRBV4-1	TRBJ2-1	ASSQVPSTNEQF
TRBV5-1	TRBJ2-7	ASSLAGSYEQY
TRBV28	TRBJ2-5	ASSSLEATVAGETQY
TRBV7-9	TRBJ1-1	ASSFERIEAF
TRBV20-1	TRBJ1-1	SAPPGGARDTEAF
TRBV12-3/TRBV12-4	TRBJ2-7	ASSTRLGTISGEQY
TRBV6-5	TRBJ2-7	ASSYPRGRGESYEQY
TRBV12-3/TRBV12-4	TRBJ1-1	ASSSGETGSGRPL
TRBV3-1	TRBJ2-1	ASSPISGRSRGYNEQF
TRBV3-1	TRBJ1-4	ASSQEMGRAEKLS
TRBV5-8	TRBJ2-3	ASSSDGGTDTQY
TRBV19	TRBJ2-1	ARLWDRGHNEQF
TRBV10-3	TRBJ1-5	AISFDREGQPQH
TRBV2	TRBJ2-3	ATLGRASTDTQY
TRBV28	TRBJ1-5	ASSSVLGAGEQPQH
TRBV6-1	TRBJ1-1	ASTMGGNTEAF
TRBV7-8	TRBJ2-7	ASSLAPSEQY
TRBV20-1	TRBJ2-7	SARELAEGYEQY
TRBV28	TRBJ2-1	ASSPSIEQF
TRBV24-1	TRBJ1-1	ATSQGNTEAF
TRBV4-1	TRBJ1-1	ASTSRPFNRGKAF
TRBV5-1	TRBJ2-7	ASSLATRQDSYEQY
TRBV2	TRBJ1-2	ASRIQGLGYGYT
TRBV9	TRBJ2-2	ASSVGLAGGGSGTGELF